The clone carrying this TCR beta chain was picked up one time. Its target is not known. This CDR3 has 16 amino acids. Trimming removed 4 bases at V and 4 bases at J, with 15 bases between. The V gene's germline CDR1 is SGHDT and CDR2 YYEEEE. The sample originates from a study of cytomegalovirus exposure and HLA in healthy donors. Study context: Drawn from HLA-typed donors, 83 million or so unique TCRs were held in an early data release.

60 Vbeta and 13 Jbeta primers were used in PCR. Sequencing was performed with immunoSEQ multiplex PCR; in TCRdb, only in-frame clones are kept and a portion is missing. The table includes roughly 130,000 clones, around three quarters detected once. Study-level findings and limits: Later analysis showed TCR association rates varying by HLA locus, highest for DRB1 and lowest for HLA-C. Researchers catalogued some 160 TCR beta chains as cytomegalovirus-associated. Versus the approximately 700-donor mean, an Asian-associated ancestry cluster reportedly showed fewer N-insertions in a later analysis.

Sequences were obtained from PBMCs. This chain links TRBV5-6 with TRBJ1-6, with D perhaps TRBD1 (6 bases). The clonotype comes from a man aged 18 to 30 in good health and CMV-seronegative. The CDR3: CASSPGRGYYNSPLHF. The CDR3 DNA reads as TGTGCCAGCAGCCCCGGCAGGGGTTATTATAATTCACCCCTCCACTTT.